This T cell receptor (beta chain) is from a study of cytomegalovirus exposure and HLA in healthy donors. Concerning this clone itself: Its antigen is unknown.

Regarding the study as a whole: In vitro checks showed that a few CMV-associated chains really do target CMV antigens.

Looked up from germline, CDR1 is SGHNT and CDR2 is YENEEA. With 2 bases clipped from V and 9 bases from J, the junction kept 2 bases outside the gene matches. There are 13 residues in the CDR3. Use of 60 Vbeta and 13 Jbeta primers characterized the PCR. Measured with immunoSEQ multiplex PCR; TCRdb has only the in-frame clones, and not every one. The sample holds about 48,000 clones. This sequence joins TRBV11-3 and TRBJ2-1; 9 bases are a match to TRBD2. The sequence derives from a male donor in good health and CMV-seropositive. Specimen: PBMCs. CDR3 DNA sequence: TGTGCCAGCAGCTTACTGCGGGGGGGTGAGCAGTTCTTC. Translated, it gives CASSLLRGGEQFF.